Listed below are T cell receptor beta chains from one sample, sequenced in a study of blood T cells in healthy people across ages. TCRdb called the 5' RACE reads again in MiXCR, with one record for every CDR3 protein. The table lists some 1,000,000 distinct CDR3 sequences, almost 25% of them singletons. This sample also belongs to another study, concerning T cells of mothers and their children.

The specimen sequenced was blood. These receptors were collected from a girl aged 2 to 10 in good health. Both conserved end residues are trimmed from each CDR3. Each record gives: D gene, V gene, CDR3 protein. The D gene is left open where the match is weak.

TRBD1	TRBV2	ASRGQLISEAF
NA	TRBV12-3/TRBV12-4	ASSEENTGELF
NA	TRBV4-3	ASSQERTSSGETQY
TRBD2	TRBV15	ATSQRGDYNYEQY
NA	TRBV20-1	SARDGTTEQF
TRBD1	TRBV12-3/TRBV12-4	ASTSSKGTASDYEQY
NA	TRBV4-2	ASSQGKIVGRLNTEAF
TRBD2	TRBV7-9	ASSPQAGVAIETQY
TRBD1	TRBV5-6	ASSLGQGVDREQY
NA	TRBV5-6	ANNPTGRYTEAF
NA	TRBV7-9	ASSSLMGHFSEKLF
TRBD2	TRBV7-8	ASSLGIPAGGDYNEQF